This T cell receptor beta chain was sequenced during a study of identical twins. The CDR3 totals 13 residues. Germline CDR1 KGHDR, CDR2 SFDVKD. Trimming shortened V by 4 bases and J by 7 bases, and 10 bases separated the two germline ends. TCRdb independently ran MiXCR on the 5' RACE reads; one entry per CDR3 protein. The sample gives fewer than 550,000 distinct CDR3 sequences, roughly an eighth of which show up once; more than 0.8% is in the top ten. The same specimen was also included in a second study, on yellow fever vaccine responses in identical twins.

The source of this sequence is a woman between 18 and 30 years old in good health. The rearrangement uses TRBV24-1 and TRBJ2-1; D remains unclear. Source material: CD4+ T cells sorted from blood. The CDR3 DNA reads as TGTGCCACCAGTGAAGTTTCGGGTAATGAGCAGTTCTTC. Protein sequence: CATSEVSGNEQFF.